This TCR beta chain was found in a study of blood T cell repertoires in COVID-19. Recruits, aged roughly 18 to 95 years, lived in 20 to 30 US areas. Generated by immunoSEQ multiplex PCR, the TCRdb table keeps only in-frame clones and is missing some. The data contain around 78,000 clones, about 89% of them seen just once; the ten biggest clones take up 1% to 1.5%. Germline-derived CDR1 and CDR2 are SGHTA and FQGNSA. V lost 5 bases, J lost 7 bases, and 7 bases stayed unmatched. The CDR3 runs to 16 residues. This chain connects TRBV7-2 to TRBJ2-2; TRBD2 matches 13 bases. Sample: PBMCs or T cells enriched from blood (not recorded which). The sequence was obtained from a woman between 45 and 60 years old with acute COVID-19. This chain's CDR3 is CASSPGLAGAGGELFF. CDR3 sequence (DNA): TGTGCCAGCAGCCCAGGACTAGCGGGAGCGGGCGGGGAGCTGTTTTTT.